This T cell receptor (beta chain) was sequenced during a study of graft-versus-host responses after intestinal transplantation. Findings of the study overall: Recipient marrow contained GvH clones, some of which appeared first in ileum or blood. Early HvG declines after transplant were associated with peak circulating GvH clone levels.

The CDR3 is made up of 13 amino acids. Germline-derived CDR1 and CDR2 are MNHEY and SVGAGI. The germline V and J ends were trimmed by 10 bases and 1 base, with 14 bases remaining between them. Plating of roughly 200,000 CFSE-labeled responder cells was done together with roughly 200,000 irradiated, violet-dye-labeled stimulator cells. This table comes from immunoSEQ multiplex PCR, and its TCRdb copy is limited to in-frame clones, with some not included. The data hold approximately 21,000 clones, with around 43% observed a single time. A few counts support this clone. The chain joins TRBV6-5 to TRBJ2-7; no firm D call. The clonotype originates from a human patient who was an organ donor for intestinal transplantation. Sequenced material: alloreactive CD8+ T cells from a mixed lymphocyte reaction culture, taken before transplantation. Regarding subset: CFSE-low proliferating T cells sorted from approximately 6-day pre-transplant mixed lymphocyte reaction (GvH or HvG direction). As DNA, the CDR3 is TGTGCCACCCGAGAGGTTTCTTCCTACGAGCAGTACTTC. Encoded protein: CATREVSSYEQYF.